This T cell receptor beta chain was sequenced for a study of blood T cell repertoires in COVID-19 (dated by TCRdb to 2020 to 2021). For context, the study as a whole: Samples covering the acute and convalescent phases of COVID-19 were provided by collaborators in the United States, Italy and Spain. The prospective study material was composed of cDNA or gDNA derived from T cells, B-cell-depleted T cells, or PBMCs. The dataset comprised deeply sampled blood TCRbeta repertoires from subjects exposed to, actively infected with, or recovered from COVID-19. The repertoires were released in a freely available public database intended as a resource for research on the immune response to SARS-CoV-2. Samples were obtained from the ongoing ImmuneRACE study (first 160 participants) and from 1,254 subjects provided by 6 global collaborators. A de-identified subject ID, COVID-19 status, age in years and sex were almost always included in the sample metadata. Where available, HLA class I and class II types were taken from metadata supplied by the sample provider and were not determined by assay-based typing. Results the study describes overall, beyond this receptor: How much clinical and demographic metadata was included differed by source and by participant, and the metadata was provided uncurated.

TCRbeta CDR3 regions were amplified from genomic DNA by means of the immunoSEQ Assay, a bias-controlled multiplex PCR. In the source study's methods: Within the assay, amplification of reference gene primers was used to estimate how many nucleated cells each sample contained. Sequence reads were collapsed and filtered to measure the absolute abundance of every unique TCRbeta CDR3 rearrangement. For each sample, productive Simpson clonality was calculated as the square root of Simpson's diversity index over productive rearrangements. TCRdb provides this immuneACCESS table in a form limited to in-frame rearrangements. Some clones are lacking; in checked studies, under half of them reflect an unresolved V gene, and why the rest are absent is not known. That table supplies the V and J calls and clone size; D and trimming were determined from the DNA. For this sample there are over 600,000 clones; 75% to 90% appear just once. Together, the top ten hold over 0.2% of the sample.

In regard to this clone: Its binding antigen is unknown. Within one base of it there is no much larger clone, and no base qualities were kept. Additional DNA sequences in this sample encode the identical CDR3.

CDR1 MNHEY and CDR2 SMNVEV are derived from the germline V gene (reference sequence). V trim: 4 bases; J trim: 4 bases; unmatched bases: 7. From the cysteine up to the phenylalanine, the CDR3 has a length of 15 residues. The sequence is cut down to CDR3 DNA, 45 bases in frame from base 1. Collaborating institutions collected whole blood in K2EDTA tubes following their own protocols. For TCRbeta analysis, collaborators shipped samples as frozen whole blood, isolated PBMCs, or DNA extracted from either of those sample types. The chain couples TRBV27 to TRBJ1-2, and 9 junction bases match TRBD1. The clonotype originates from a woman between 18 and 29 years old with acute or convalescent COVID-19. Sequenced input: peripheral blood. The CDR3 amino acid sequence is: CASSSGTGSFYGYTF. At the DNA level, the sequence is TGTGCCAGCAGTTCAGGGACAGGGAGCTTCTATGGCTACACCTTC.